This T cell receptor (beta chain) was found in a study of blood T cells in healthy people across ages. With a J-beta primer mix and a sample-barcoded 5' primer, a second PCR ran about 6 to 11 cycles. Each of the samples gave a minimum of 3 million paired-end reads that contained CDR3. TCRdb re-called the 5' RACE reads through MiXCR, storing one row per CDR3 protein. In the table there are some 1.4 million distinct CDR3 sequences, around 42% of which are singletons. The sequence derives from a woman aged 18-29 years in good health. Sequencing used blood.

The CDR3 protein is CATSRDRLGGNQPQHF. DNA for the CDR3: TGTGCCACCAGCAGAGATAGGTTGGGAGGCAATCAGCCCCAGCATTTT. The chain joins TRBV15 to TRBJ1-5; D unresolved. Germline assignment: CDR1 LNHNV and CDR2 YYDKDF (reference sequence). The CDR3 consists of 16 residues. Between the trimmed V and J ends, which lost 0 bases and 2 bases, there was a span of 11 bases.